Listed below are T cell receptor beta chains from one sample, sequenced in a study of siplizumab effects on memory and regulatory T cells. Profiled with immunoSEQ multiplex PCR; TCRdb holds only in-frame clones, not every one. The sample carries about 97,000 clones, roughly nine tenths recorded once. The sample comprised CD4+ T cells sorted from blood. The receptors stem from a human donor in good health. Each CDR3 is given with its conserved first and last residue. A D gene is named only where the DNA matches it firmly. Clone size is stated in some rows and not others, as once, few, many or a class when expanded.

abundance	d_gene	v_gene	j_gene	CDR3aa	CDR3nt
.	.	TRBV14	TRBJ2-3	CASSQAGRGTDTQYF	TGTGCCAGCAGCCAAGCGGGCCGGGGCACAGATACGCAGTATTTT
.	.	TRBV7-9	TRBJ1-1	CASRTERGNRAFF	TGTGCCAGCAGGACCGAACGGGGGAATCGGGCTTTCTTT
.	TRBD2	TRBV19	TRBJ2-7	CASRMTSGISNEQYF	TGTGCCAGTAGGATGACTAGCGGGATTTCCAACGAGCAGTACTTC
.	.	TRBV28	TRBJ1-2	CASRKDSFLKGSGYTF	TGTGCCAGCAGGAAAGACAGCTTTCTAAAGGGAAGCGGCTACACCTTC
once	.	TRBV7-8	TRBJ2-5	CASSRDRGQETQYF	TGTGCCAGCAGCCGGGACCGGGGCCAAGAGACCCAGTACTTC
.	TRBD1	TRBV18	TRBJ2-1	CASSPIDRADEQFF	TGTGCCAGCTCACCGATAGACAGGGCGGATGAGCAGTTCTTC
.	TRBD1	TRBV6-6	TRBJ2-5	CASSQYRGGETQYF	TGTGCCAGCAGTCAATACAGGGGTGGAGAGACCCAGTACTTC
.	TRBD1	TRBV23-1	TRBJ1-1	CASSLSGIGTGVFFTEAFF	TGCGCCAGCAGTCTTTCCGGTATCGGGACAGGGGTATTTTTCACTGAAGCTTTCTTT
.	.	TRBV25-1	TRBJ2-7	CASSAYGGSYEQYF	TGTGCCAGCAGTGCATACGGGGGTTCCTACGAGCAGTACTTC
.	TRBD1	TRBV2	TRBJ1-1	CASSLQGMDTEAFF	TGTGCCAGCAGCCTACAGGGGATGGACACTGAAGCTTTCTTT
.	.	TRBV28	TRBJ2-1	CASSLFAANEQFF	TGTGCCAGCAGTTTATTTGCGGCGAATGAGCAGTTCTTC
.	TRBD1	TRBV4-1	TRBJ2-7	CASSHPDRGPYEQYF	TGCGCCAGCAGCCATCCGGACAGGGGCCCTTACGAGCAGTACTTC
.	.	TRBV15	TRBJ2-2	CATSRSWGTGELFF	TGTGCCACCAGCAGATCATGGGGCACCGGGGAGCTGTTTTTT
.	TRBD1	TRBV30	TRBJ1-2	CAWDRGQGGGYTF	TGTGCCTGGGACAGGGGGCAAGGTGGTGGCTACACCTTC
.	.	TRBV28	TRBJ1-1	CASRVYSGKAFF	TGTGCCAGCAGGGTATACTCGGGAAAAGCTTTCTTT
.	TRBD2	TRBV5-4	TRBJ2-3	CASSLDAGGPTDTQYF	TGTGCCAGCAGCTTGGACGCGGGAGGGCCCACAGATACGCAGTATTTT
.	.	TRBV30	TRBJ2-1	CAWGRSGAYNEQFF	TGTGCCTGGGGTCGCTCCGGCGCCTACAATGAGCAGTTCTTC
.	TRBD2	TRBV28	TRBJ2-7	CASRELGGLAGGPGEQYF	TGTGCCAGCAGAGAGTTAGGGGGACTAGCGGGAGGGCCGGGTGAGCAGTACTTC
.	TRBD2	TRBV4-1	TRBJ2-7	CASSQRGGSSHYEQYF	TGCGCCAGCAGCCAACGGGGGGGGTCCTCCCATTACGAGCAGTACTTC
.	TRBD1	TRBV10-3	TRBJ1-1	CAIKGGQGPNTEAFF	TGTGCCATCAAAGGGGGACAGGGACCAAACACTGAAGCTTTCTTT
.	.	TRBV6-5	TRBJ2-1	CASSSPPENNEQFF	TGTGCCAGCAGTAGCCCCCCGGAGAACAATGAGCAGTTCTTC
.	TRBD2	TRBV5-4	TRBJ2-2	CASSPLAGVGELFF	TGTGCCAGCAGCCCTCTAGCGGGGGTTGGGGAGCTGTTTTTT